Listed here is a single TCR beta chain. Its specificity is not known. This entry belongs to a study of molecular identifiers for immune sequencing clone quantification. Background on the study: In replicates, RNA from around 20,000 or 100,000 naive CD8 cells was divided five ways and four parts were sequenced. Study-wide results and caveats: Identical TCR molecules that share a barcode could lead to an underestimation of highly expanded clone sizes. Clones that exceeded 20 RNA copies held over 97% of effector molecules, yet under 1% in naive cells.

Naive CD8 T cells, phenotype CD8+CD4-CCR7+CD45RA+, were sorted. CDR1 is MGHRA and CDR2 is YSYEKL in the germline V gene. V was clipped by 3 bases and J by 3 bases, with 15 bases between them. The length of the CDR3 is 15 residues. Each CDR3 protein gets one entry after TCRdb re-called the PCR reads with MiXCR. Counted here are about 640,000 distinct CDR3 sequences, 15% to 20% occurring once; the ten biggest clones make up about 0.9%. The chain carries TRBV4-1 and TRBJ2-7; possibly TRBD2 for D (5 bases). The TCR comes from a human donor in good health. Some libraries in this study had Jurkat cell RNA spiked in. The source material was naive CD8+ T cells from blood, with Jurkat cell RNA spiked in. This sample's subset: FACS-sorted CD8+CD4-CCR7+CD45RA+ naive T cells. The CDR3 bases are TGCGCCAGCAGCCACCTTTCGACGGGGAACTACGAGCAGTACTTC. This sequence encodes CASSHLSTGNYEQYF.